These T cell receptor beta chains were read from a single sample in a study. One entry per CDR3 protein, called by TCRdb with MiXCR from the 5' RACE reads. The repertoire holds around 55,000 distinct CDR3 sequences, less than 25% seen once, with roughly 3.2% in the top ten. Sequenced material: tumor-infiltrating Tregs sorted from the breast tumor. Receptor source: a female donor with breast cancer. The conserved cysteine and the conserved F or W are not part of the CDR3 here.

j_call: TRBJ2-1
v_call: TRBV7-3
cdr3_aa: ASSLNVRREQF

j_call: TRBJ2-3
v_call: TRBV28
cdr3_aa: ASKLGSTSTDTQY

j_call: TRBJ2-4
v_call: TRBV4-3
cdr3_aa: ASSQDLLGDNIQY

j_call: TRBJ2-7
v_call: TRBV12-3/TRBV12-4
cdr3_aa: ASSIGLANEQY

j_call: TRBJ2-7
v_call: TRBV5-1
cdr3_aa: ASSLVRGKSYEQY

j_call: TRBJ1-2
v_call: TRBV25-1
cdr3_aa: ASSAPGPTPSGYT

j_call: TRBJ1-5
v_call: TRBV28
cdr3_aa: ASSFGNQPQH

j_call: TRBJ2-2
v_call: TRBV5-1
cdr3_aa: ASSLPRLLAGVLSDTGELF

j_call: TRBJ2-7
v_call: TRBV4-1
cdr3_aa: ASSQAPTPFVYEQY

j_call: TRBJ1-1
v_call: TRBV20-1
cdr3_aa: SPRQGLTEAF

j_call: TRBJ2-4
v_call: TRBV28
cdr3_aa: ASSQDSLLAKNIQY

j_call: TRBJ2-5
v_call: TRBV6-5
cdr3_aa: ASTPSLGFISGYQETQY

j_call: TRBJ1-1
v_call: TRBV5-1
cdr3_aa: ASSLSPNRGTEAF

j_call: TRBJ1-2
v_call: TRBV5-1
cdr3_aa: ASSVDGGGNGYT

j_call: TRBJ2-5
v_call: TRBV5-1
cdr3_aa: ASSLVGETQY

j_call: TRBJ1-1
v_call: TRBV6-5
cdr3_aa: ASRRNRDTEAF

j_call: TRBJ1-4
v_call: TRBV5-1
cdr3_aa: ASSPGFATNEKLF

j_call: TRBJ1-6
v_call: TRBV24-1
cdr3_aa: ATSDRSYNSPLH

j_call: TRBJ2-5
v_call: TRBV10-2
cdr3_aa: ASSVSRAASQETQY

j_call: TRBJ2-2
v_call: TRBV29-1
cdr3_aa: SVGEDPANTGELF

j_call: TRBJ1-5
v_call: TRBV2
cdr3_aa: ASSGIERNQPQH

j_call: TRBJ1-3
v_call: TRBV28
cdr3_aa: ASSRTGDAGNTIY

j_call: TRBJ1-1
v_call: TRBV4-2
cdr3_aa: ASSQDNRQGNTEAF

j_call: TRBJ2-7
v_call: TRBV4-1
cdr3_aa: ASSQVGQGHFYEQY

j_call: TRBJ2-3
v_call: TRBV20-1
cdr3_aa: SAKEIIAEQVPDTQY

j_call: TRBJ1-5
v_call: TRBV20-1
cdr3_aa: SATKEGRLNQPQH

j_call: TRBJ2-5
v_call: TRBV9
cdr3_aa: ASSVSPGVGETQY

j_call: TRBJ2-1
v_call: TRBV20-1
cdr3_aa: SANKRGVRDEQF

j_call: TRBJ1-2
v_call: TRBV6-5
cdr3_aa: ASRSSSGTPNYGYT

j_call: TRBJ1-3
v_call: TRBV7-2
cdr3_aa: ASSMGTDGNTIY

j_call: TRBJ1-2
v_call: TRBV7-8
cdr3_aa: ASSDSRGQGGYT

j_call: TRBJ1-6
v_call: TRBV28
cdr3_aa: ASSSPGHASPLH

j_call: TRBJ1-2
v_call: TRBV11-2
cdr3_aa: ASSVGQLSYYGYT

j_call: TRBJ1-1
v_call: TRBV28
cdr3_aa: ASSFHSVMNTEAF

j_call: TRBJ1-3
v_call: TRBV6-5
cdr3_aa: ASRLDAGNTIY

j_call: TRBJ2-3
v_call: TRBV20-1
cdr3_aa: SAYKVADTQY

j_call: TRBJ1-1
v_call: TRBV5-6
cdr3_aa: ASRPRGTNTEAF

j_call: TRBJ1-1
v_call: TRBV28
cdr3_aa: ASSTNRPLGAF

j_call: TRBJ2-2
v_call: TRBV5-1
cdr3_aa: AMRRAGTGELF

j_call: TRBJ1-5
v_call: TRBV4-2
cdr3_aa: ASSQAPGTADNQPQH

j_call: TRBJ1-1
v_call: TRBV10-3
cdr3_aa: AISAAENTEAF

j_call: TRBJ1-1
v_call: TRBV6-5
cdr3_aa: ASSYGDAYTEAF

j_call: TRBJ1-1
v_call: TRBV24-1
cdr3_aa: ATSDLRDRPSEAF

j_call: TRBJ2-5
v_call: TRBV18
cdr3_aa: ASSPGTSGRGHETQY

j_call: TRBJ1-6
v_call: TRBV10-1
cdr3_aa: ASSDGQANSPLH

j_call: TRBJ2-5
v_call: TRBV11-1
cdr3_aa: ASSLRRGRGPETQY

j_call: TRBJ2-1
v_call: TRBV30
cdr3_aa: AWSVPRREQF

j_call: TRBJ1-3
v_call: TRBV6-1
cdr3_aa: ASSEVMTGWSNTIY

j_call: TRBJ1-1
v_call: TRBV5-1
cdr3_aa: ASSLPTGANTEAF

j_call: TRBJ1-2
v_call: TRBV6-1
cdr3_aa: ASSEGQGVAWDYT

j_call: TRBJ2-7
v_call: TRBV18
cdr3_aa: ASSPSRGQPYEQY

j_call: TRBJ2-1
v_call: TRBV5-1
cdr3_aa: ASSFTGGGEQF

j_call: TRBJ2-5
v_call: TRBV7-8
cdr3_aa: ASSLGRFTYQETQY